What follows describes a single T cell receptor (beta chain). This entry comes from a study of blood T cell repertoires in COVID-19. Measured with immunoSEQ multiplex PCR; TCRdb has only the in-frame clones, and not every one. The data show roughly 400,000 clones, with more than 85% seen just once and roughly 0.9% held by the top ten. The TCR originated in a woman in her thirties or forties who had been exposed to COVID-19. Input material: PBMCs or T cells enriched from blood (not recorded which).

As DNA, the CDR3 is TGTGCCAGCAGCCCGGGGACAGGGTTCGGAAAACTGTTTTTT. Protein sequence: CASSPGTGFGKLFF. The chain carries TRBV5-4 and TRBJ1-4, with 9 bases lining up with TRBD1. The V segment lost 4 bases and the J segment 10 bases; nucleotides outside the gene matches: 8. Germline assignment: CDR1 SGHNT and CDR2 YYREEE (reference sequence). The CDR3 length is 14 residues.